The TCR beta chain under discussion was sequenced for a study of T cells in localized non-small cell lung cancer. Sequencing used immunoSEQ multiplex PCR; TCRdb keeps in-frame clones, though not all of them. In the table there are around 69,000 clones, approximately 87% of which are singletons. Study-level points and caveats: Uninvolved adjacent lung had more T cell clonality than any other tissue, topping tumor.

Germline V gene sequence: CDR1 SGHAT, CDR2 FQNNGV. Between the trimmed V and J ends, which lost 0 bases and 7 bases, there was a span of 10 bases. The length of the CDR3 is 14 residues. Comments on this clone: The antigen is unknown.

Material: peripheral blood, obtained before any cancer treatment. This receptor was taken from a woman aged 35-75 years with stage I lung adenocarcinoma. The rearrangement joins TRBV11-2 to TRBJ1-5; no reliable D call. CDR3 bases: TGTGCCAGCAGCTTAGATAAAGCAGGCCAGCCCCAGCATTTT. It translates to CASSLDKAGQPQHF.